This T cell receptor beta chain was captured by sequencing in a study of CD8+ T cells in alopecia areata. Study results and caveats: The study found higher clonality in lesional than normal scalp, especially in alopecia totalis/universalis.

J was trimmed by 4 bases and V by 4 bases; bases with no gene match: 7. This CDR3 region has 15 residues. CDR1 is SGHRS and CDR2 is YFSETQ in the germline V gene. PBMCs provided sorted CD4+ and CD8+ T cells. As to this clone: Its antigen remains unidentified.

TCR sequencing used cDNA made by reverse transcription of extracted RNA. The data were produced by immunoSEQ multiplex PCR, yet TCRdb's version contains in-frame clones alone and is incomplete. The sample carries about 180,000 clones, around 50% recorded once. Sample: CD4+ T cells sorted from blood, taken at week 0. The gene calls are TRBV5-1 and TRBJ2-2, with 7 bases that match TRBD2. The receptor's source is a human donor with alopecia areata. The CDR3 reads CASSPQTSPTGELFF. In DNA form, the CDR3 reads TGCGCCAGCAGCCCGCAGACTAGCCCCACCGGGGAGCTGTTTTTT.